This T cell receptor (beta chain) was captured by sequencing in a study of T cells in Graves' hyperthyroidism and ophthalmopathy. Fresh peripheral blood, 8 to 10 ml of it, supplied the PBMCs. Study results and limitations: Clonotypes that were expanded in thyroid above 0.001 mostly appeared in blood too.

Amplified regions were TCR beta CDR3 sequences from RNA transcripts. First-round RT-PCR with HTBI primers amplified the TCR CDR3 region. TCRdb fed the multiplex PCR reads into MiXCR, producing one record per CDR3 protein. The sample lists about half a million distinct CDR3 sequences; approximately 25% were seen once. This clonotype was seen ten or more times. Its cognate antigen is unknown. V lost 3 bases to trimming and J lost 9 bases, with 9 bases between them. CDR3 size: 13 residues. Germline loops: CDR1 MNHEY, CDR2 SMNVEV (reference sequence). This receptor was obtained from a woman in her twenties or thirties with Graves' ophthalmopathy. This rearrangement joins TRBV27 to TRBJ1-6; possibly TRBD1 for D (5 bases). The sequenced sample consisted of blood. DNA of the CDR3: TGTGCCAGCAGTTTCCAGGGTGCTTCACCCCTCCACTTT. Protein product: CASSFQGASPLHF.